Below are 8 T cell receptor beta chains sequenced from a single sample in a study of spatial heterogeneity in lung cancer. Study-wide results and limits: It was found that expanded intratumoral alpha and beta TCR counts tracked tumor mutation counts.

The time point was: sample taken at primary tumor resection. From the 5' RACE reads, TCRdb called clonotypes with MiXCR, one entry per CDR3 protein. The data hold 4,500 to 6,500 distinct CDR3 sequences, with 7.8% observed a single time. These receptors' targets are unknown. The specimen was lung tumor tissue, collected at surgery. These receptors came from a female donor with early-stage non-small cell lung cancer.

This clonotype was picked up many times. CDR3 coding DNA: TGTGCCAGCAGCCTCTTCGGACAGGCAGATCAGCCCCAGCATTTT. As protein: CASSLFGQADQPQHF. This chain connects TRBV14 to TRBJ1-5; 7 bases fit TRBD1. The CDR3 is 15 residues long. Per germline, CDR1 SGHDN and CDR2 FVKESK. V trimming: 4 bases; J trimming: 5 bases; junction bases outside the gene matches: 8. The full variable domain, with the rest looked up from reference TRBV14 and TRBJ1-5, is EAGVTQFPSHSVIEKGQTVTLRCDPISGHDNLYWYRRVMGKEIKFLLHFVKESKQDESGMPNNRFLAERTGGTYSTLKVQPAELEDSGVYFCASSLFGQADQPQHFGDGTRLSIL.

Ten or more counts support this clonotype. CDR3: CASTRAPNTEAFF. The CDR3 coding sequence is TGTGCCAGCACTCGAGCGCCTAACACTGAAGCTTTCTTT. The chain uses TRBV25-1 and TRBJ1-1; D gene unclear. The germline gives CDR1 MGHDK, CDR2 SYGVNS. The ends were cut back, 7 bases at V and 2 bases at J, with 11 bases in the middle. This CDR3 has 13 amino acids. Drawing the rest from reference TRBV25-1 and TRBJ1-1, the complete variable domain is EADIYQTPRYLVIGTGKKITLECSQTMGHDKMYWYQQDPGMELHLIHYSYGVNSTEKGDLSSESTVSRIRTEHFPLTLESARPSHTSQYLCASTRAPNTEAFFGQGTRLTVV.

This clonotype was observed many times. The chain is built from TRBV7-9 and TRBJ1-4; the match to TRBD1 covers 7 bases. Germline V CDR1 and CDR2: SEHNR, FQNEAQ (reference sequence). J gave up 8 bases and V 5 bases, and 5 bases lay outside the gene matches. This CDR3 region has 13 residues. This chain's CDR3 is CASSKGQPEKLFF. The DNA of the CDR3 is TGTGCCAGCAGCAAGGGACAGCCCGAAAAACTGTTTTTT.

This clonotype ranks as medium-sized. The chain uses TRBV29-1 and TRBJ2-1, with 8 bases identical to TRBD1. Germline CDR1 SQVTM, CDR2 ANQGSEA. The CDR3 length is 13 residues. V trimming: 0 bases; J trimming: 9 bases; junction bases outside the gene matches: 4. The CDR3 region is CSVEETGVGEQFF. Written as DNA, the CDR3 is TGCAGCGTTGAAGAGACAGGGGTTGGTGAGCAGTTCTTC.

This clonotype was seen many times. V usage is TRBV12-5 and J usage is TRBJ1-1, with 8 positions matching TRBD1. Germline V gene sequence: CDR1 LGHNT, CDR2 FRNRAP. The CDR3 has 16 residues. V gave up 6 bases and J gave up 0 bases; unmatched junction bases: 9. CDR3 DNA sequence: TGTGCTAGTGGACTAAAACAGGGGGGGATGAACACTGAAGCTTTCTTT. Translated, it gives CASGLKQGGMNTEAFF.

This clonotype was counted many times. The chain combines TRBV4-3 with TRBJ2-7; D perhaps matches TRBD1 (5 bases). The CDR3 has 14 residues. Germline loops: CDR1 LGHNA, CDR2 YSLEER. V was shortened by 0 bases and J by 3 bases, with 9 bases between the two germline ends. As DNA, the CDR3 is TGCGCCAGCAGCCAAGAATCCAGGGACTACGAGCAGTACTTC. It specifies CASSQESRDYEQYF.

This clonotype was counted at least ten times. This rearrangement joins TRBV7-9 to TRBJ2-1; possible D gene TRBD1, 6 bases. Germline V gene lookup returns CDR1 SEHNR and CDR2 FQNEAQ (reference sequence). Trimming cost V 0 bases and J 10 bases, with 13 bases left between them. The CDR3 spans 14 residues. CDR3 residues: CASSLANTGWEQFF. The CDR3 DNA is TGTGCCAGCAGCTTAGCTAATACAGGGTGGGAGCAGTTCTTC.

This clonotype is medium-sized in the sample. The chain carries TRBV12-3 or TRBV12-4 and TRBJ1-1; TRBD1 aligns across 9 bases. With 0 bases clipped from V and 10 bases from J, the junction kept 9 bases outside the gene matches. The CDR3 sequence is 15 residues long. The CDR3 is CASSLAGTGGGRAFF. CDR3 DNA: TGTGCCAGCAGTTTAGCCGGAACAGGGGGCGGTCGAGCTTTCTTT.